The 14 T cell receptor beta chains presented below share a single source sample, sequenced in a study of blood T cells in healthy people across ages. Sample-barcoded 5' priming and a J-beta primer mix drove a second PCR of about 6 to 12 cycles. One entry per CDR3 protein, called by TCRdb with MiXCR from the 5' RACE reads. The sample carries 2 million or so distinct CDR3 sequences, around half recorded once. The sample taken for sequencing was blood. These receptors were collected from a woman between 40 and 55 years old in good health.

The CDR3 region is CASSLGDTGELFF. In DNA, the CDR3 is TGTGCCAGCAGCTTAGGGGACACCGGGGAGCTGTTTTTT. The rearrangement links TRBV11-2 to TRBJ2-2, with no clear D. Trimming took off 1 base at V and 3 bases at J, with 3 bases between the two ends. CDR3 size: 13 residues. Germline values: CDR1 SGHAT, CDR2 FQNNGV.

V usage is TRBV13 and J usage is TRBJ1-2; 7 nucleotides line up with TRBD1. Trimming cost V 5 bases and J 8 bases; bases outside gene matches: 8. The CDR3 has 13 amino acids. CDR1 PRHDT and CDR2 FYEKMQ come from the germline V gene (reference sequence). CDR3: CASSAGGGVGYTF. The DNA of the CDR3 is TGTGCCAGCAGCGCAGGGGGTGGGGTAGGCTACACCTTC.

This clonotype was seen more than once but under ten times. CDR3 DNA sequence: TGCGCCAGCAGTCGGACAGCGGAAGACTCTGGAAACACCATATATTTT. It specifies CASSRTAEDSGNTIYF. The V gene is TRBV4-3, the J gene TRBJ1-3; weak D call: TRBD1 (6 bases). V shed 6 bases and J shed 0 bases, with 15 bases lying between them. The CDR3 spans 16 residues. From germline, CDR1 is LGHNA and CDR2 YSLEER.

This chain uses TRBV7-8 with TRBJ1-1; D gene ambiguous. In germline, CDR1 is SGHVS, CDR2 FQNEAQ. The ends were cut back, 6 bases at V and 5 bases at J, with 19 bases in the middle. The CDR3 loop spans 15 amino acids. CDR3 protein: CASSLVPSGGTEAFF. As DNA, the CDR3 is TGTGCCAGCAGTCTTGTCCCAAGCGGTGGGACTGAAGCTTTCTTT. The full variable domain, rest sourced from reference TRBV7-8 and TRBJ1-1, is GAGVSQSPRYKVAKRGQDVALRCDPISGHVSLFWYQQALGQGPEFLTYFQNEAQLDKSGLPSDRFFAERPEGSVSTLKIQRTQQEDSAVYLCASSLVPSGGTEAFFGQGTRLTVV.

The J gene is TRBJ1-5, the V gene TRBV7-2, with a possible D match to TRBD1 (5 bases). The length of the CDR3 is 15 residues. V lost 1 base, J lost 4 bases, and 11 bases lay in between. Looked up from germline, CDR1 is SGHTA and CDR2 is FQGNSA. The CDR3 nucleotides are TGTGCCAGCAGCTTAGAGGTGTCAGGGAATCAGCCCCAGCATTTT. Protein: CASSLEVSGNQPQHF.

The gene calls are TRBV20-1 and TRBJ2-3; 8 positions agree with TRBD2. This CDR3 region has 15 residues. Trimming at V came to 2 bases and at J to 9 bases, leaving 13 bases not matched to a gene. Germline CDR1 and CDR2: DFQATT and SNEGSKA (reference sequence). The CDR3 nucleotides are TGCAGTGCTAGATCAGGCGGGGGGCCCTTTCAAACGCAGTATTTT. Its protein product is CSARSGGGPFQTQYF.

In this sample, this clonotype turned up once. CDR3 nucleotide sequence: TGCGCCAGCAGCCGACAGACAGGGGAGGATACGCAGTATTTT. It encodes CASSRQTGEDTQYF. The chain combines TRBV4-3 with TRBJ2-3; 8 bases are a match to TRBD1. V was clipped by 4 bases and J by 6 bases; unmatched bases: 6. The CDR3 covers 14 residues. Germline V CDR1 and CDR2: LGHNA, YSLEER.

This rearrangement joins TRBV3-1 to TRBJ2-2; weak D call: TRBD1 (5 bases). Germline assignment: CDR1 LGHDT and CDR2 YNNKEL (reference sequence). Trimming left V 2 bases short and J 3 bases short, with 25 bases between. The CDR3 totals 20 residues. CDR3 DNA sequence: TGTGCCAGCAGCCAACTTTTAGGCCCGGACATCGTAAAATACACCGGGGAGCTGTTTTTT. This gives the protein CASSQLLGPDIVKYTGELFF.

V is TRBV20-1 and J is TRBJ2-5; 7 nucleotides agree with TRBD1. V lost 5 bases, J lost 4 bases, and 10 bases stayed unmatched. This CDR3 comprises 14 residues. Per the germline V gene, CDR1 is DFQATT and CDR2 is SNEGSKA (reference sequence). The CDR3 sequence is CSAGQTGLGETQYF. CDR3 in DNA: TGCAGTGCTGGACAGACAGGGTTGGGAGAGACCCAGTACTTC.

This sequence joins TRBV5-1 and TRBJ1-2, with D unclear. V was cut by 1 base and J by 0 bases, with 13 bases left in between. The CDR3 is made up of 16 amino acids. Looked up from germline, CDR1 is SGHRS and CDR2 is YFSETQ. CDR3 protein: CASSLSFAAANYGYTF. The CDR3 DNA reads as TGCGCCAGCAGCTTGTCTTTCGCCGCCGCTAACTATGGCTACACCTTC.

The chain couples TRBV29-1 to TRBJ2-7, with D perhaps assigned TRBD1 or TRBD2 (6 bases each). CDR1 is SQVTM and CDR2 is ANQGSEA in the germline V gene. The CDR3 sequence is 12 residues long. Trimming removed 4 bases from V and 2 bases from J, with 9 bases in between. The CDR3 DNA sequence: TGCAGCGTTGGGGGGGCCACCTACGAGCAGTACTTC. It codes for CSVGGATYEQYF.

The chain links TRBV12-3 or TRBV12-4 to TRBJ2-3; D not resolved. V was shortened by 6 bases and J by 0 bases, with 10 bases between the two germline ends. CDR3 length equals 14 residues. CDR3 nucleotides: TGTGCCAGCAGGAACGACATGAGCACAGATACGCAGTATTTT. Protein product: CASRNDMSTDTQYF.

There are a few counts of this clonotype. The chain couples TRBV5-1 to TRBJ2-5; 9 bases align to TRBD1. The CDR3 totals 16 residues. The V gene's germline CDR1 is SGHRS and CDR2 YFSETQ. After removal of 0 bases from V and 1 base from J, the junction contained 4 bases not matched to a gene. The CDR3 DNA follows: TGCGCCAGCAGCTTGGGCAACAGGGGGCCCCAAGAGACCCAGTACTTC. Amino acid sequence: CASSLGNRGPQETQYF.

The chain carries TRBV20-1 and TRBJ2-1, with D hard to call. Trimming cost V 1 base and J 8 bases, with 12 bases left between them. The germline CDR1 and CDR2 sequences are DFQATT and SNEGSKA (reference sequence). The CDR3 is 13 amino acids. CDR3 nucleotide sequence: TGCAGTGCTAGAGGGCCTGGCGATGATGAGCAGTTCTTC. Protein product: CSARGPGDDEQFF.